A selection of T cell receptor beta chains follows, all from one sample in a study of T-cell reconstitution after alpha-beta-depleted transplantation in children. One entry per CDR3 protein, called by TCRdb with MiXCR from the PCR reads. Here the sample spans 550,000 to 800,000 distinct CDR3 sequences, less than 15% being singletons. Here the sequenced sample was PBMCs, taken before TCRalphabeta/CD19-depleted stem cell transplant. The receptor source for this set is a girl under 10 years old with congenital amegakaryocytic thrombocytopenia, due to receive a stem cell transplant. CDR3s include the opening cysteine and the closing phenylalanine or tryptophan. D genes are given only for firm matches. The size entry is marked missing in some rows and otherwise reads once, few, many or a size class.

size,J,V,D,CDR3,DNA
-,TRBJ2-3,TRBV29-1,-,CSVVIRATDTQYF,TGCAGCGTTGTGATCAGGGCCACAGATACGCAGTATTTT
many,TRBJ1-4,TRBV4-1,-,CASSQDRRRRRAEKLFF,TGCGCCAGCAGCCAAGATCGTCGGCGTCGACGGGCGGAAAAACTGTTTTTT
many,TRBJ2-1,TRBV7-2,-,CASHRAFGNEQFF,TGTGCCAGCCATAGGGCTTTCGGGAATGAGCAGTTCTTC
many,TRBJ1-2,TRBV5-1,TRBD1,CASSLGQTGEGYTF,TGCGCCAGCAGCTTGGGACAAACAGGGGAAGGCTACACCTTC
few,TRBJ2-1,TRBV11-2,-,CASSLDRANEQFF,TGTGCCAGCAGCTTAGACAGGGCGAATGAGCAGTTCTTC
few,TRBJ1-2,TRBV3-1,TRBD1,CASSPPSGGGYTF,TGTGCCAGCAGCCCTCCCTCAGGGGGGGGCTACACCTTC
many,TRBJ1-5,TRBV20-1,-,CSARGPNSNQPQHF,TGCAGTGCTAGAGGACCGAATAGCAATCAGCCCCAGCATTTT
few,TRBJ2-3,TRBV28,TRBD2,CASRETSGRSADTQYF,TGTGCCAGCAGAGAGACTAGCGGGAGGTCTGCAGATACGCAGTATTTT
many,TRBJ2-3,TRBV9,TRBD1,CASSGGQGRGDTQYF,TGTGCCAGCAGCGGCGGACAGGGCCGGGGAGATACGCAGTATTTT
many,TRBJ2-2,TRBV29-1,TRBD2,CSVEPSGSTGELFF,TGCAGCGTTGAACCTAGCGGGAGTACCGGGGAGCTGTTTTTT
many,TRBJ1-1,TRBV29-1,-,CSVDRGEDTEAFF,TGCAGCGTTGACAGGGGAGAGGACACTGAAGCTTTCTTT
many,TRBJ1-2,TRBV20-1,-,CSASRTLQGLPTLLRYGYTF,TGCAGTGCTAGCCGAACACTACAGGGCCTTCCCACCCTTCTCCGATATGGCTACACCTTC
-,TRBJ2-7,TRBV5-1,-,CASSWGGVEQYF,TGCGCCAGCAGCTGGGGCGGCGTTGAGCAGTACTTC
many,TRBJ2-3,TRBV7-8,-,CASSLLGPDTQYF,TGTGCCAGCAGCTTACTGGGGCCAGATACGCAGTATTTT
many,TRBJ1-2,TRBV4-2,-,CASSQDTGKTDYGYTF,TGTGCCAGCAGCCAAGACACGGGCAAGACTGACTATGGCTACACCTTC
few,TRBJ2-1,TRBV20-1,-,CSAAPVTSYNEQFF,TGCAGTGCCGCGCCAGTTACTTCCTACAATGAGCAGTTCTTC
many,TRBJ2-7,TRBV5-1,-,CASSLRDPGGSYEQYF,TGCGCCAGCAGCTTGCGCGACCCTGGCGGCTCCTACGAGCAGTACTTC
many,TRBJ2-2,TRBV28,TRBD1,CASSFPTGPNTGELFF,TGTGCCAGCAGTTTCCCGACAGGGCCGAACACCGGGGAGCTGTTTTTT
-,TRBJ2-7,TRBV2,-,CASRAPGLNYEQYF,TGTGCCAGCCGTGCCCCGGGACTCAACTACGAGCAGTACTTC
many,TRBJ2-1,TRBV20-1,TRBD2,CSATGLRYNEQFF,TGCAGTGCTACGGGACTACGCTACAATGAGCAGTTCTTC
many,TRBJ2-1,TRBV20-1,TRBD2,CSARQREGLFRNEQFF,TGCAGTGCCAGACAGCGGGAGGGTTTGTTTCGCAATGAGCAGTTCTTC
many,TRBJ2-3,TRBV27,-,CASSLYGPTDTQYF,TGTGCCAGCAGTTTATATGGCCCCACAGATACGCAGTATTTT
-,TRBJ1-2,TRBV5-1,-,CASSHQVNNYGYTF,TGCGCCAGCAGCCATCAGGTTAATAACTATGGCTACACCTTC
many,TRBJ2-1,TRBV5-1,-,CASSLAGGSTYEQFF,TGCGCCAGCAGCTTGGCCGGAGGGAGTACCTATGAGCAGTTCTTC
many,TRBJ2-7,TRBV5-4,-,CASSAGGFDEQYF,TGTGCCAGCAGCGCCGGGGGTTTCGACGAGCAGTACTTC
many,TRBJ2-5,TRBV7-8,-,CASSGAWRGRGETQYF,TGTGCCAGCAGCGGAGCGTGGCGGGGAAGAGGAGAGACCCAGTACTTC